The following is a T cell receptor beta chain sequence with its context. Its antigen is currently unknown. The source of the sample is a study of shared clonotypes between healthy human individuals. Overall study results and limits: The sharing of about 5% of naive CD4 clonotypes was seen across a handful of donors. Sequencing depth was expected to influence donor clonotype sharing. Generally, estimated richness proved larger in naive subsets than it did in memory subsets.

TCRdb's table, derived via immunoSEQ multiplex PCR, lists solely in-frame clones and lacks some. In the table there are some 2.4 million clones, more than 85% of which are singletons. Trimming cost V 0 bases and J 4 bases, with 12 bases left between them. This CDR3 has 14 amino acids. Per germline, CDR1 GTSNPN and CDR2 SVGIG (reference sequence). Material for sequencing was naive CD4+ T cells from PBMCs. The subset denotes: CD45RA+ positively selected. The clonotype comes from a man between 18 and 35 years old in good health. Some clones in this sample may be carry-over from other donors' samples. This chain uses TRBV30 with TRBJ2-5; tentative D call: TRBD1 (5 bases). CDR3 bases: TGTGCCTGGAGTGTACAATTAGGGGTAGAGACCCAGTACTTC. This codes for CAWSVQLGVETQYF.